These T cell receptor beta chains were read from a single sample in a study of long-term antiretroviral therapy in people with HIV. TCRdb's copy holds only in-frame clones and misses some; the assay was immunoSEQ multiplex PCR. The sample records 7,200 or so clones, less than 80% being singletons. Here the sequenced sample was unsorted PBMCs, taken 0.1 years before starting antiretroviral therapy. These receptors came from a man aged 18 to 29 with HIV. Both conserved end residues are part of each CDR3. The D gene is left open where the match is weak. Size tells how often a clone was seen (once, few, many) or the class of an expanded clone, and some rows leave it out.

V gene	J gene	clone size	D gene	CDR3 protein	CDR3 DNA
TRBV2	TRBJ2-3	.	.	CAGASDTDTQYF	TGTGCCGGGGCGTCTGACACAGATACGCAGTATTTT
TRBV5-1	TRBJ2-3	.	.	CASSSRQTPYTDTQYF	TGCGCCAGCAGCTCTCGACAGACACCCTACACAGATACGCAGTATTTT
TRBV5-1	TRBJ1-4	.	.	CASTDGPGEKLFF	TGCGCCAGCACGGACGGCCCTGGGGAAAAACTGTTTTTT
TRBV29-1	TRBJ2-5	once	.	CSVAAGQETQYF	TGCAGCGTTGCCGCAGGACAAGAGACCCAGTACTTC
TRBV4-1	TRBJ1-3	once	.	CASSQGRVAGNTIYF	TGCGCCAGCAGCCAAGGTAGGGTTGCTGGAAACACCATATATTTT
TRBV23-1	TRBJ2-7	few	TRBD1	CASKGQGAYEQYF	TGCGCCAGCAAGGGACAGGGGGCCTACGAGCAGTACTTC
TRBV2	TRBJ1-6	.	.	CASSEALRGNSPLHF	TGTGCCAGCAGTGAAGCGCTTAGGGGTAATTCACCCCTCCACTTT
TRBV11-2	TRBJ1-2	.	.	CASSHPESSGSGYTF	TGTGCCAGCAGTCACCCAGAATCCAGCGGGAGTGGCTACACCTTC
TRBV5-1	TRBJ1-6	.	TRBD1	CASSSTGDNSPLHF	TGCGCCAGCAGCTCGACAGGGGACAATTCACCCCTCCACTTT
TRBV7-2	TRBJ2-3	.	.	CASSLIFGGRGTDTQYF	TGTGCCAGCAGCTTAATCTTTGGCGGGCGTGGCACAGATACGCAGTATTTT
TRBV30	TRBJ1-6	few	TRBD1	CAWSVRTGGFNSPLHF	TGTGCCTGGAGTGTACGGACAGGGGGATTTAATTCACCCCTCCACTTT
TRBV5-8	TRBJ2-3	.	TRBD1	CASSILTGTGRTDTQYF	TGTGCCAGCAGCATCCTAACCGGGACAGGGAGGACAGATACGCAGTATTTT
TRBV6-1	TRBJ2-1	medium-sized	.	CASNTEAHNEQFF	TGTGCCAGCAACACCGAGGCCCACAATGAGCAGTTCTTC
TRBV5-4	TRBJ2-5	.	TRBD2	CASSLKTAGGETQYF	TGTGCCAGCAGCTTGAAGACCGCCGGGGGGGAGACCCAGTACTTC
TRBV7-3	TRBJ2-3	.	.	CASSFGWGRPTADTQYF	TGTGCCAGCAGCTTTGGGTGGGGTCGTCCGACGGCAGATACGCAGTATTTT
TRBV28	TRBJ1-2	.	.	CASSLLGAPVGYTF	TGTGCCAGCTCCTTGTTAGGGGCCCCAGTGGGCTACACCTTC
TRBV18	TRBJ2-1	.	.	CASTSYRSSYNEQFF	TGTGCCAGCACTTCCTACAGGAGCTCCTACAATGAGCAGTTCTTC
TRBV29-1	TRBJ1-4	.	.	CSVLTGSVEKLFF	TGCAGCGTTCTTACAGGGTCAGTTGAAAAACTGTTTTTT
TRBV5-4	TRBJ2-5	.	TRBD2	CASSPGGSETQYF	TGTGCCAGCAGCCCCGGGGGGTCGGAGACCCAGTACTTC
TRBV7-9	TRBJ1-6	.	.	CASSFWGLGNSPLHF	TGTGCCAGCAGCTTCTGGGGGCTCGGGAATTCACCCCTCCACTTT
TRBV7-8	TRBJ1-2	.	TRBD1	CASSPGRGAYGYTF	TGTGCCAGCAGCCCCGGCAGGGGGGCCTATGGCTACACCTTC
TRBV5-1	TRBJ1-5	.	TRBD1	CASSTGQGDYSNQPQHF	TGCGCCAGCAGCACCGGGCAGGGGGATTATAGCAATCAGCCCCAGCATTTT
TRBV11-2	TRBJ1-5	.	TRBD1	CASSQDRTNQPQHF	TGTGCCAGCAGCCAGGACAGGACCAATCAGCCCCAGCATTTT
TRBV28	TRBJ2-6	.	TRBD1	CASSLLRDRVLSGANVLTF	TGTGCCAGCAGTTTACTCCGGGACAGGGTCCTCTCTGGGGCCAACGTCCTGACTTTC
TRBV5-1	TRBJ2-3	.	.	CASSLLGDTQYF	TGCGCCAGCAGCTTGTTAGGAGATACGCAGTATTTT
TRBV27	TRBJ1-1	large	.	CASSLGGSPEAFF	TGTGCCAGCAGTTTGGGGGGATCCCCTGAAGCTTTCTTT
TRBV6-6	TRBJ2-5	.	.	CASSSALTDETQYF	TGTGCCAGCAGTTCCGCCCTGACAGACGAGACCCAGTACTTC
TRBV6-6	TRBJ2-2	.	.	CASSYGEMTGELFF	TGTGCCAGCAGTTATGGGGAGATGACCGGGGAGCTGTTTTTT
TRBV28	TRBJ2-1	few	TRBD2	CASSLPETSGGSEQFF	TGTGCCAGCAGTTTGCCCGAGACTAGCGGGGGGTCCGAGCAGTTCTTC
TRBV7-8	TRBJ1-2	.	TRBD1	CASSRDRGYGYTF	TGTGCCAGCAGCCGGGACAGGGGCTATGGCTACACCTTC
TRBV7-9	TRBJ2-5	.	.	CASSPGSGSQYF	TGTGCCAGCAGTCCCGGCTCCGGGTCCCAGTACTTC
TRBV29-1	TRBJ2-1	.	TRBD1	CSVEGQVHYNEQFF	TGCAGCGTTGAGGGACAGGTCCATTACAATGAGCAGTTCTTC
TRBV4-2	TRBJ2-2	.	TRBD2	CASSQDSGGAGELFF	TGTGCCAGCAGCCAAGATAGCGGGGGGGCCGGGGAGCTGTTTTTT
TRBV6-4	TRBJ2-3	.	TRBD2	CASSGTSGGTDTQYF	TGTGCCAGCAGTGGGACTAGCGGGGGCACAGATACGCAGTATTTT
TRBV19	TRBJ1-2	.	.	CASSMRVAYGYTF	TGTGCCAGTAGTATGCGGGTCGCCTATGGCTACACCTTC
TRBV27	TRBJ1-2	.	.	CASSGGGLVRGYTF	TGTGCCAGCAGCGGAGGCGGACTAGTGAGAGGCTACACCTTC
TRBV19	TRBJ1-2	.	.	CASSKGLLSSYYGYTF	TGTGCCAGTAGTAAAGGGCTTCTAAGCTCGTACTATGGCTACACCTTC
TRBV7-3	TRBJ2-3	.	TRBD1	CASSFTGAAPDTQYF	TGTGCCAGCAGCTTTACAGGGGCCGCCCCAGATACGCAGTATTTT
TRBV9	TRBJ2-1	.	.	CASSVDWGNEQFF	TGTGCCAGCAGCGTAGATTGGGGTAATGAGCAGTTCTTC
TRBV15	TRBJ2-1	.	.	CATSRGTATNEQFF	TGTGCCACCAGCAGGGGGACCGCAACCAATGAGCAGTTCTTC
TRBV2	TRBJ1-4	.	.	CASLPENSNEKLFF	TGTGCCAGCTTACCGGAGAACTCTAATGAAAAACTGTTTTTT
TRBV7-9	TRBJ2-7	once	TRBD1	CASSRTGDEQYF	TGTGCCAGCAGCCGAACAGGGGACGAGCAGTACTTC
TRBV9	TRBJ2-7	.	.	CASSVAGQDYEQYF	TGTGCCAGCAGCGTAGCTGGGCAGGACTACGAGCAGTACTTC
TRBV4-1	TRBJ1-1	.	.	CASSHRDSNTEAFF	TGCGCCAGCAGCCACAGAGACAGCAACACTGAAGCTTTCTTT
TRBV9	TRBJ2-7	few	.	CASSVGERYEQYF	TGTGCCAGCAGCGTAGGGGAAAGGTACGAGCAGTACTTC
TRBV4-1	TRBJ2-7	.	TRBD1	CASSHQTGGKLSYEQYF	TGCGCCAGCAGCCATCAGACAGGGGGTAAACTCTCCTACGAGCAGTACTTC
TRBV11-2	TRBJ2-5	.	TRBD1	CASSFPHRGFLETQYF	TGTGCCAGCAGCTTCCCCCACAGGGGTTTCTTGGAGACCCAGTACTTC
TRBV4-1	TRBJ1-5	few	TRBD1	CASSQATGGDQPQHF	TGCGCCAGCAGCCAAGCCACAGGGGGGGATCAGCCCCAGCATTTT
TRBV2	TRBJ1-4	.	.	CASSEGWNSGEKLFF	TGTGCCAGCAGTGAAGGATGGAACAGTGGAGAAAAACTGTTTTTT
TRBV29-1	TRBJ1-2	.	.	CSVPGDKTNYGYTF	TGCAGCGTTCCCGGGGACAAAACTAACTATGGCTACACCTTC
TRBV2	TRBJ1-6	few	.	CATSEGLSGNSPLHF	TGTGCCACCTCCGAGGGGCTGTCGGGTAATTCACCCCTCCACTTT
TRBV10-3	TRBJ1-1	.	.	CAISAGDTEAFF	TGTGCCATCAGTGCAGGGGACACTGAAGCTTTCTTT
TRBV21-1	TRBJ1-2	.	.	CASSQDRDGYTF	TGTGCCAGCAGCCAGGACAGGGATGGCTACACCTTC
TRBV4-2	TRBJ2-2	few	.	CASSPSTGTTGELFF	TGTGCCAGCAGCCCCAGTACAGGGACGACCGGGGAGCTGTTTTTT